This T cell receptor (beta chain) was captured in a study of beta chain features in type 1 diabetes. CDR1 and CDR2 from the germline V gene are SGHDT and YYEEEE. This CDR3 is 12 amino acids long. V was pared by 0 bases and J by 8 bases, with 7 bases between. Worth noting for this clone: Its antigen is currently unknown.

Study findings and constraints: Equally in patients and controls, shorter templates might have been favored by PCR. Moderately but significantly shorter TCRB CDR3s were found in Type 1 diabetes patients in all four CD4+ subsets. Fewer insertions but more deletions were seen at VDJ junctions in type 1 diabetes patients. The analysis here could not establish whether HLA type shapes TCRB rearrangement.

The sequenced template was cDNA made from the entire isolated RNA. Only in-frame clones appear in the TCRdb table, and some are missing; sequencing was by immunoSEQ multiplex PCR. The data show roughly 730,000 clones, around an eighth seen once. Purity (above 98%) was reached by all sorted populations. The chain is built from TRBV5-6 and TRBJ2-3; no clear D. The sample consisted of naive CD4+ T cells from blood. This TCR derives from a man younger than 35 with type 1 diabetes. The CDR3 DNA reads as TGTGCCAGCAGCTTGGTCCTAGGTACGCAGTATTTT. Amino acid sequence: CASSLVLGTQYF. Full variable domain (outside the CDR3, taken from reference TRBV5-6 and TRBJ2-3): DAGVTQSPTHLIKTRGQQVTLRCSPKSGHDTVSWYQQALGQGPQFIFQYYEEEERQRGNFPDRFSGHQFPNYSSELNVNALLLGDSALYLCASSLVLGTQYFGPGTRLTVL.